This T cell receptor (beta chain) was sequenced in a study of patients and donors after allogeneic stem cell transplantation. The CDR3 has 12 residues. Germline CDR1 MDHEN, CDR2 SYDVKM. V lost 6 bases, J lost 4 bases, and 7 bases lay in between. TCRdb analysed the RT-PCR reads with MiXCR anew, one entry per CDR3 protein. The repertoire includes roughly 250,000 distinct CDR3 sequences, around an eighth of them detected once, and roughly 12% sits in the top ten. This chain links TRBV28 with TRBJ1-5; D not certain. This clonotype originated in a human donor who was either an allogeneic HSCT recipient or a stem cell or donor lymphocyte infusion donor (not recorded which). It is not recorded whose cells these are; they may come from a transplant donor. Sequences were obtained from blood, either unsorted or a sorted T cell fraction (not recorded which). The DNA for the CDR3 is TGTGCCAGCAGGCCGCCTAATCAGCCCCAGCATTTT. It is translated as CASRPPNQPQHF.